The T cell receptor beta chain under discussion was sequenced for a study of CD8 T cells in ankylosing spondylitis. Broader study findings: Clones linked to the disease showed a CD8+ phenotype. They occurred at relatively low frequencies in peripheral blood. Several of the motif variants were reported before in synovial fluid and blood from reactive arthritis. The authors reported significant enrichment of disease-linked clones in matched ankylosing spondylitis synovial fluid. What seemed typical of ankylosing spondylitis blood was a TCR beta motif built from eight highly homologous variants.

To note about this clonotype: Its antigen is unknown.

Preparation of TCR beta libraries was done by quantitative 5'-RACE with molecular barcodes. MiXCR was run by TCRdb on the 5' RACE reads, yielding one entry per CDR3 protein. The table records roughly 450,000 distinct CDR3 sequences, roughly 27% of them present only once. V was pared by 6 bases and J by 7 bases, with 10 bases of the junction left unmatched. The CDR3 consists of 16 residues. Germline V gene data show CDR1 as DFQATT and CDR2 as SNEGSKA (reference sequence). The sequence was collected from a male donor with ankylosing spondylitis. The sequenced material came from blood, either unsorted or a sorted T cell fraction (not recorded which). The chain uses TRBV20-1 and TRBJ2-2; TRBD2 aligns across 14 bases. CDR3 DNA: TGCAGTGCCCCTGGGACTAGCGGGAGAGATTACGGGGAGCTGTTTTTT. It translates to CSAPGTSGRDYGELFF.